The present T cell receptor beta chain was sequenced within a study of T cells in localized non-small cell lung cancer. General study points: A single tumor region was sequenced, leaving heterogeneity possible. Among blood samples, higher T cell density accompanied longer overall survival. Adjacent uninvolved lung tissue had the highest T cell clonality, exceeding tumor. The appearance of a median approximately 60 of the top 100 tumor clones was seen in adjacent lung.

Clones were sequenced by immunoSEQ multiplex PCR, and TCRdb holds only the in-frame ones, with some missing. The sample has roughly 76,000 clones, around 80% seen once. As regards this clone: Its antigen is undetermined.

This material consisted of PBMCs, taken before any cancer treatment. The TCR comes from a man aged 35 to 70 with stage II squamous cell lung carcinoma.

The CDR3 sequence: CASSYRVGTYEQYF. CDR3 sequence (DNA): TGTGCCAGCAGCTACAGGGTCGGAACCTACGAGCAGTACTTC. This sequence joins TRBV5-6 and TRBJ2-7; perhaps TRBD1 as D (6 bases). There are 14 residues in the CDR3. Trimming removed 3 bases at V and 2 bases at J, with 12 bases between. From germline, CDR1 is SGHDT and CDR2 YYEEEE.